A selection of T cell receptor beta chains follows, all from one sample in a study of T-cell memory formation after mild COVID-19. TCRdb fed the 5' RACE reads into MiXCR, producing one record per CDR3 protein. The sample has about 200,000 distinct CDR3 sequences, 9.5% to 10% seen once. Sequencing input: PBMCs or a T cell subset sorted from them (not recorded which). The receptors originated from a man younger than 35 who had mild COVID-19 (a few samples of this study predate the infection). Cell type and time point are not known. Each CDR3 is given with its conserved first and last residue. The order of the fields is CDR3 DNA, CDR3 protein, V gene, D gene, clone size, J gene, CDR3 length. A D gene is named only where the DNA matches it firmly. Clone size is stated in some rows and not others, as once, few, many or a class when expanded.

TGTGCCAGCAGCACGCCAGACAGGGGACGGAATGAGCAGTTCTTC	CASSTPDRGRNEQFF	TRBV7-9	TRBD1	NA	TRBJ2-1	15
TGTGCCAGCAGTGAACGGGGCGGTATCTTATATTTT	CASSERGGILYF	TRBV2	NA	few	TRBJ1-3	12
TGCGCCAGCAGTCAGGGGGGAAGCGAACTAGCCAAAAACATTCAGTACTTC	CASSQGGSELAKNIQYF	TRBV23-1	NA	NA	TRBJ2-4	17
TGTGCCACCAGAGGTGCTAGTACAGATACGCAGTATTTT	CATRGASTDTQYF	TRBV15	NA	NA	TRBJ2-3	13
TGTGCCAGCAGCTTACCTAAGCAGATGGGGAACACTGAAGCTTTCTTT	CASSLPKQMGNTEAFF	TRBV11-3	NA	few	TRBJ1-1	16
TGCAGTTTCAGTGGAAAGGGGGGAAAACTGTTTTTT	CSFSGKGGKLFF	TRBV20-1	NA	few	TRBJ1-4	12
TGCAGTGCTTGGGGGCGGGTGGGAGAGACCCAGTACTTC	CSAWGRVGETQYF	TRBV20-1	NA	few	TRBJ2-5	13
TGCAGTGCTATCGGGCAGAGGAACACTGAAGCTTTCTTT	CSAIGQRNTEAFF	TRBV20-1	NA	NA	TRBJ1-1	13
TGTGCCAGCAGCTTCCTTGGGCGAGGTTACTCTGGAAACACCATATATTTT	CASSFLGRGYSGNTIYF	TRBV7-9	NA	NA	TRBJ1-3	17
TGTGCCAGCAGCTCCCTGGTCACAGATACGCAGTATTTT	CASSSLVTDTQYF	TRBV7-3	NA	few	TRBJ2-3	13
TGTGCCAGCAGCTTAGGGACAGGGGTCAGCTCCTACGAGCAGTACTTC	CASSLGTGVSSYEQYF	TRBV7-2	TRBD1	few	TRBJ2-7	16
TGTGCCACCAGCAGAGATTTGGGGGCGAGGCACACTGAAGCTTTCTTT	CATSRDLGARHTEAFF	TRBV15	NA	few	TRBJ1-1	16
TGTGCCATCAGTGTTGACCGACAGCCCCAGCATTTT	CAISVDRQPQHF	TRBV10-3	NA	NA	TRBJ1-5	12
TGTGCCAGCACCTCGAGCGGGCAGACTGGAAACACCATATATTTT	CASTSSGQTGNTIYF	TRBV2	NA	few	TRBJ1-3	15
TGTGCCAGCAGCTTACCCCGGGCTAGCGGGGACACAGATACGCAGTATTTT	CASSLPRASGDTDTQYF	TRBV7-9	TRBD2	many	TRBJ2-3	17
TGTGCCAGCGCGGGGGGGGATACGCAGTATTTT	CASAGGDTQYF	TRBV6-2/TRBV6-3	TRBD2	few	TRBJ2-3	11
TGTGCCAGCAGGCTCGAGGGCGACACCATATATTTT	CASRLEGDTIYF	TRBV7-2	NA	many	TRBJ1-3	12
TGCGCCAGCAGTGAGTCGGGCAGGGGGAACACTGAAGCTTTCTTT	CASSESGRGNTEAFF	TRBV10-1	NA	NA	TRBJ1-1	15
TGTGCCAGCAGCCAAGTCGGGGGGGAGCTGTTTTTT	CASSQVGGELFF	TRBV4-2	NA	NA	TRBJ2-2	12
TGTGCCAGCAGTGACTCACAGGGGTCAACAGATACGCAGTATTTT	CASSDSQGSTDTQYF	TRBV6-4	TRBD1	many	TRBJ2-3	15
TGTGCCAGCAGGGCCGGGACAGGGAACAATGAGCAGTTCTTC	CASRAGTGNNEQFF	TRBV11-3	TRBD1	few	TRBJ2-1	14
TGTGCCAGCAGCCGGGGGCTTAATGAAAAACTGTTTTTT	CASSRGLNEKLFF	TRBV7-2	NA	NA	TRBJ1-4	13
TGCGCCAGCAGCTTAACGGACGTCGAGGGTGGAAACACCATATATTTT	CASSLTDVEGGNTIYF	TRBV5-1	NA	many	TRBJ1-3	16
TGTGCCAGCAGCCCTGGGCCATCGGAGGTGAATGAGCAGTTCTTC	CASSPGPSEVNEQFF	TRBV7-6	NA	many	TRBJ2-1	15
TGTGCCAGCGTGGAAGTGAAAGGGTTCCCCTACAATGAGCAGTTCTTC	CASVEVKGFPYNEQFF	TRBV25-1	NA	few	TRBJ2-1	16
TGCGCCAGCAGTTACACTCTAGCGTTAGCTAGAGATACGCAGTATTTT	CASSYTLALARDTQYF	TRBV5-1	NA	NA	TRBJ2-3	16